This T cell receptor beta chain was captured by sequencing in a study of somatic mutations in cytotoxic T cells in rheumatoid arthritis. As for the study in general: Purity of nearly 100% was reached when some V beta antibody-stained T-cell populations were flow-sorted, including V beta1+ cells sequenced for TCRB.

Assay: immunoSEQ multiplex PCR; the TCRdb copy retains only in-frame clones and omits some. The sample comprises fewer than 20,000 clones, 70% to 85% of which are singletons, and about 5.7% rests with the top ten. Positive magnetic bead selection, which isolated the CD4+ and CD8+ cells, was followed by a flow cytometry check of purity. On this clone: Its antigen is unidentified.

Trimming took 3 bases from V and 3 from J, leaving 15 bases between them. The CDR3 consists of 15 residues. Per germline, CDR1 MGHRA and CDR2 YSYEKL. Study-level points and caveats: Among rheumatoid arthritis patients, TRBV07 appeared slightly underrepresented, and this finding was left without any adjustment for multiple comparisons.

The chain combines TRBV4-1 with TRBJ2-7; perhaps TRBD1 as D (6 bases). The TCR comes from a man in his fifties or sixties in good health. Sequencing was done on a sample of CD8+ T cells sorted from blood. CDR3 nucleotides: TGCGCCAGCAGCCATCAACAGGACAGCATCTACGAGCAGTACTTC. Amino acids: CASSHQQDSIYEQYF.